This T cell receptor (beta chain) was sequenced in a study of beta chain features in type 1 diabetes. Turning to the study itself: What patients shared with healthy donors was a similar profile of age, gender and cell yields. Cells sorted and examined across all samples totaled 90 million to 120 million. Regarding the study as a whole: Relative to healthy donors, patients appeared to have naive, central memory and Treg TCRB repertoires that were more similar.

About this clone itself: Its cognate antigen is unknown.

Blood was drawn once from each donor into heparinised tubes. The draws averaged roughly 120 mL. The CDR3 consists of 16 residues. CDR1 SEHNR and CDR2 FQNEAQ come from the germline V gene (reference sequence). V was clipped by 5 bases and J by 3 bases, with 20 bases between them. The study reverse transcribed the entire isolated RNA, so it sequenced expressed TCRB transcripts. Profiled with immunoSEQ multiplex PCR; TCRdb holds only in-frame clones, not every one. The data show around 250,000 clones, with about 25% seen just once and under 5% held by the top ten. The clonotype originates from a man aged 25 to 40 in good health. This chain connects TRBV7-9 to TRBJ2-7; D may be TRBD2 (7 bases). Specimen: central memory CD4+ T cells from blood. The CDR3 reads CASSPRAGAHHYEQYF. CDR3 DNA sequence: TGTGCCAGCAGCCCCCGGGCGGGGGCCCACCACTACGAGCAGTACTTC.